The text below deals with one T cell receptor beta chain. The data derive from a study of blood T cell repertoires in COVID-19. Study-level information: The United States, Italy and Spain supplied acute and convalescent COVID-19 samples. PBMCs, B-cell-depleted T cells, or T cells provided the cDNA or gDNA that made up the material.

As handled by the study authors: Nucleated cell counts were estimated from reference gene primer amplification. Sequencing was performed with immunoSEQ multiplex PCR; in TCRdb, only in-frame clones are kept and a portion is missing. The D gene and trimming were derived from the DNA, and the V and J assignments and clone size from that table. The table records 65,000 or so clones, about 81% of them present only once. Germline values: CDR1 SGHKS, CDR2 YYEKEE (reference sequence). The CDR3 covers 15 residues. The trim removed 4 bases at V and 6 bases at J, leaving 6 bases unmatched. The V and J genes are TRBV5-5 and TRBJ1-6; 8 bases agree with TRBD1. This TCR was recovered from an elderly man with acute or convalescent COVID-19. Sequenced input: peripheral blood. CDR3: CASSGDRGRNSPLHF. DNA of the CDR3: TGTGCCAGCAGCGGAGACAGGGGACGTAATTCACCCCTCCACTTT.